This entry lists 20 T cell receptor beta chains sequenced from one sample in a study of shared clonotypes between healthy human individuals. The protocol was immunoSEQ multiplex PCR, while the TCRdb copy is restricted to in-frame clones and leaves out a portion. The sample holds about 2.3 million clones, under 95% seen once. The specimen was naive CD4+ T cells from PBMCs. Noted subset: CD45RA+ positively selected. The receptors originated from a man younger than 35 in good health. Some clones in this sample may be carry-over from other donors' samples.

J is TRBJ1-4 and V is TRBV19; TRBD1 matches 11 bases. The germline V gene encodes CDR1 LNHDA and CDR2 SQIVND (reference sequence). Germline trimming cut 5 bases from V and 4 bases from J; bases unmatched to any gene: 9. The CDR3 consists of 17 residues. The CDR3 is CASSRTGGRLINEKLFF. The CDR3 DNA reads as TGTGCCAGTAGTCGGACAGGGGGCCGATTGATTAATGAAAAACTGTTTTTT.

This clone appeared once. The chain combines TRBV21-1 with TRBJ2-3; TRBD1 is the table's D call and was not checked against the DNA. TRBV21-1 constitutes a pseudogene. The CDR3 runs to 15 residues. The CDR3 region has the DNA TGTGCCAGCAGCCACTCTACAGCAAACACAGATACGCAGTATTTT. The encoded protein is CASSHSTANTDTQYF.

The chain employs TRBV7-3 and TRBJ2-2; D is possibly TRBD1 or TRBD2 (6 bases each). The CDR3 covers 16 residues. V was pared by 1 base and J by 4 bases, with 13 bases between. Germline CDR1 is SGHTA and CDR2 is FQGTGA. In nucleotides, the CDR3 is TGTGCCAGCAGCTTAAATCGGGGGCGAGGCACCGGGGAGCTGTTTTTT. It codes for CASSLNRGRGTGELFF.

This chain uses TRBV15 with TRBJ1-1; D is ambiguous. This CDR3 spans 12 amino acids. Trimming stripped 2 bases from V and 6 bases from J, with 7 bases between. Germline CDR1 and CDR2: LNHNV and YYDKDF (reference sequence). The CDR3 here is CATSRKGSEAFF. The CDR3 DNA follows: TGTGCCACCAGCAGAAAGGGTTCTGAAGCTTTCTTT.

The chain combines TRBV5-1 with TRBJ2-6; D not certain. Between the trimmed V and J ends, which lost 0 bases and 2 bases, there was a span of 6 bases. Germline V gene lookup returns CDR1 SGHRS and CDR2 YFSETQ. The CDR3 is made up of 15 amino acids. CDR3 DNA: TGCGCCAGCAGCTTGGTGGCTACTGGGGCCAACGTCCTGACTTTC. As protein: CASSLVATGANVLTF.

This chain connects TRBV2 to TRBJ2-7, with 11 positions matching TRBD2. V lost 1 base, J lost 6 bases, and 8 bases stayed unmatched. From germline, CDR1 is SNHLY and CDR2 FYNNEI. The CDR3 has 16 amino acids. The CDR3 loop reads CASSEGVLAGGSEQYF. The CDR3, as DNA: TGTGCCAGCAGTGAAGGGGTGCTAGCGGGAGGTTCCGAGCAGTACTTC.

This clone has just one count. The chain joins TRBV30 to TRBJ1-2; D not resolved. Germline loops: CDR1 GTSNPN, CDR2 SVGIG (reference sequence). CDR3 length: 15 residues. V gave up 0 bases and J gave up 2 bases, with 13 bases separating them. CDR3 nucleotide sequence: TGTGCCTGGAGTGTCCCACAAACCTCAAACTATGGCTACACCTTC. It specifies CAWSVPQTSNYGYTF.

The CDR3 sequence: CASSVDRGYQETQYF. Here the CDR3 DNA reads TGTGCCAGTAGCGTAGACAGGGGCTACCAAGAGACCCAGTACTTC. V is TRBV19 and J is TRBJ2-5; 8 nucleotides line up with TRBD1. With V trimmed by 6 bases and J by 0 bases, 6 bases remained unmatched. The CDR3 is 15 amino acids. Germline lookup yields CDR1 LNHDA and CDR2 SQIVND (reference sequence).

J is TRBJ1-1 and V is TRBV5-6; D unresolved. Trimming removed 2 bases from V and 5 bases from J, with 25 bases in between. Germline V gene sequence: CDR1 SGHDT, CDR2 YYEEEE. CDR3 size: 18 residues. CDR3 DNA sequence: TGTGCCAGCAGCTTAGCCTCGCCCTACAGAACGGGAGGGACTGAAGCTTTCTTT. It is translated as CASSLASPYRTGGTEAFF.

A note on this clone: Additional DNA sequences in this sample encode the identical CDR3. The chain carries TRBV18 and TRBJ1-4; D uncertain. The germline V and J ends were trimmed by 0 bases and 8 bases, with 7 bases remaining between them. This CDR3 is built from 13 residues. Germline CDR1 KGHSH, CDR2 LQKENI. CDR3 protein: CASSPPGNEKLFF. The CDR3 DNA reads TGTGCCAGCTCACCACCTGGCAACGAAAAACTGTTTTTT.

This chain joins TRBV19 and TRBJ2-5; TRBD1 matches at 8 bases. The CDR3 spans 15 residues. V trimming: 7 bases; J trimming: 3 bases; junction bases outside the gene matches: 10. Germline V CDR1 and CDR2: LNHDA, SQIVND (reference sequence). The CDR3 spells CASTLRTGIEETQYF. The CDR3 DNA reads TGTGCCAGTACCCTAAGGACAGGGATTGAAGAGACCCAGTACTTC.

Regarding this clone: Other DNA variants within this sample encode the same CDR3. V gene TRBV28 combines with J gene TRBJ2-3; D is unresolved. Between the trimmed V and J ends, which lost 1 base and 3 bases, there was a span of 5 bases. Germline loops: CDR1 MDHEN, CDR2 SYDVKM. This CDR3 has 13 amino acids. The CDR3 coding sequence is TGTGCCAGCAGTTTATCCCAAACAGATACGCAGTATTTT. As protein: CASSLSQTDTQYF.

The rearrangement uses TRBV21-1 and TRBJ2-3; the D call of TRBD2 is as the table states it, not checked on the DNA. TRBV21-1 corresponds to a pseudogene. This CDR3 contains 16 residues. The CDR3 DNA sequence: TGTGCCAGCAGCAAAGATGGTCTTTTTAGCGGCCATACGCAGTATTTT. The encoded protein is CASSKDGLFSGHTQYF.

The chain couples TRBV7-9 to TRBJ1-4, with 9 bases lining up with TRBD1. CDR3 length: 14 amino acids. Germline V gene data show CDR1 as SEHNR and CDR2 as FQNEAQ (reference sequence). V dropped 7 bases and J dropped 8; count of bases not matched to a gene: 8. CDR3 protein: CASNHGQGKEKLFF. CDR3 coding DNA: TGTGCCAGCAACCACGGACAGGGGAAAGAAAAACTGTTTTTT.

V gene TRBV28 combines with J gene TRBJ1-2, with TRBD1 identical over 7 bases. V lost 5 bases and J lost 3; bases outside the gene matches: 6. The CDR3 contains 14 residues. From germline, CDR1 is MDHEN and CDR2 SYDVKM. The CDR3 sequence: CASSPGQKHYGYTF. The DNA for the CDR3 is TGTGCCAGCAGTCCGGGACAGAAACACTATGGCTACACCTTC.

The V gene is TRBV5-1, the J gene TRBJ2-1, with 9 bases aligning to TRBD1. This CDR3 has 16 amino acids. Trimming took 4 bases from V and 6 from J; bases not matched to a gene: 11. From germline, CDR1 is SGHRS and CDR2 YFSETQ. CDR3 DNA sequence: TGCGCCAGCAGCGTCCGGGACAGGGCCTCCCTCAATGAGCAGTTCTTC. This gives the protein CASSVRDRASLNEQFF.

This rearrangement joins TRBV27 to TRBJ2-7; 7 nucleotides align to TRBD1. Germline V gives CDR1 MNHEY, CDR2 SMNVEV (reference sequence). V shed 1 base and J 1 base; nucleotides not matched to a gene: 4. The CDR3 contains 15 residues. The chain's CDR3 is CASSLLYRGSYEQYF. In nucleotides, the CDR3 is TGTGCCAGCAGTTTATTATACAGGGGATCCTACGAGCAGTACTTC.

The chain uses TRBV5-1 and TRBJ2-5; D gene unclear. Germline CDR1 is SGHRS and CDR2 is YFSETQ. CDR3 size: 13 residues. V lost 1 base and J 1 base, leaving 5 bases between the germline ends. DNA of the CDR3: TGCGCCAGCAGCTTGCAACCCCAAGAGACCCAGTACTTC. Its protein is CASSLQPQETQYF.

V is TRBV7-8 and J is TRBJ2-5, with D possibly TRBD1 on 6 matching bases. The CDR3 extends over 14 amino acids. The germline gives CDR1 SGHVS, CDR2 FQNEAQ. Between the trimmed V and J ends, which lost 3 bases and 3 bases, there was a span of 11 bases. The CDR3 DNA sequence: TGTGCCAGCAGCTTTCGGACAGAAAAAGAGACCCAGTACTTC. Translating gives CASSFRTEKETQYF.

This chain uses TRBV28 with TRBJ1-2, with a weak D call TRBD1 (6 bases). The CDR3 sequence is 15 residues long. Germline loops: CDR1 MDHEN, CDR2 SYDVKM. Trimming removed 5 bases from V and 0 bases from J, with 13 bases in between. The CDR3 protein is CASSMDRIANYGYTF. The CDR3 bases are TGTGCCAGCAGTATGGACAGAATAGCTAACTATGGCTACACCTTC.